Listed here are 5 T cell receptor beta chains from one sample, sequenced in a study of control samples from healthy donors and cancer patients. Libraries were prepared by immunoSEQ multiplex PCR; TCRdb keeps only in-frame clonotypes and omits some of them. Recorded for this sample: about 210,000 clones. Sequenced: blood. These receptors were collected from a woman aged 30 to 39 in good health.

The rearrangement links TRBV11-2 to TRBJ1-2; D is uncertain. CDR1 and CDR2 (germline): SGHAT, FQNNGV. The CDR3 is 14 amino acids. The germline V and J ends were trimmed by 0 bases and 2 bases, with 7 bases remaining between them. The CDR3, as DNA: TGTGCCAGCAGCTTAGATCGCAGGAACTATGGCTACACCTTC. This encodes CASSLDRRNYGYTF. Based on the CDR3 plus reference TRBV11-2 and TRBJ1-2, the full variable domain is EAGVAQSPRYKIIEKRQSVAFWCNPISGHATLYWYQQILGQGPKLLIQFQNNGVVDDSQLPKDRFSAERLKGVDSTLKIQPAKLEDSAVYLCASSLDRRNYGYTFGSGTRLTVV.

V gene TRBV4-1 combines with J gene TRBJ2-1; 9 positions match TRBD2. The CDR3 contains 15 residues. Losses at the gene ends were 1 base for V and 8 bases for J; bases not matched to a gene: 6. Germline CDR1 and CDR2: MGHRA and YSYEKL. In DNA, the CDR3 is TGCGCCAGCAGCCAAGTCGGGGTAGCGGGGGATGAGCAGTTCTTC. This translates into CASSQVGVAGDEQFF.

This chain links TRBV5-6 with TRBJ1-5, with D perhaps matching TRBD1 (6 bases). CDR3 length: 16 residues. The germline V gene encodes CDR1 SGHDT and CDR2 YYEEEE. The V end was cut by 1 base, the J end by 6 bases, with 17 bases between. The CDR3 nucleotides read TGTGCCAGCAGCTTGAGGTTGGGGGGCGCGACTCAGCCCCAGCATTTT. The encoded protein is CASSLRLGGATQPQHF.

The rearrangement links TRBV5-8 to TRBJ1-6, with D perhaps matching TRBD1 (5 bases). The CDR3 sequence is 19 residues long. Trimming stripped 4 bases from V and 9 bases from J, with 29 bases between. CDR1 and CDR2 (germline): SGHTS, YDEGEE. CDR3 sequence (DNA): TGTGCCAGCAGCCATTGGGCGGGGGGGGAGTGGATCTCCGGTTCACCCCTCCACTTT. This codes for CASSHWAGGEWISGSPLHF.

This chain connects TRBV19 to TRBJ1-5; TRBD1 matches at 7 bases. This CDR3 is 19 amino acids long. Trimming at V came to 0 bases and at J to 6 bases, leaving 17 bases not matched to a gene. Germline V lookup: CDR1 LNHDA, CDR2 SQIVND (reference sequence). The CDR3 spells CASSIDLLTGTDPGQPQHF. Here the CDR3 DNA reads TGTGCCAGTAGTATAGATCTCTTGACCGGGACAGATCCCGGTCAGCCCCAGCATTTT.